The 27 T cell receptor beta chains presented below share a single source sample, sequenced in a study of blood T cell repertoires in COVID-19. Libraries were prepared by immunoSEQ multiplex PCR; TCRdb keeps only in-frame clonotypes and omits some of them. This table has about 190,000 clones, about nine tenths appearing once. The sample was peripheral blood. These TCRs come from a young woman with acute or convalescent COVID-19.

The chain joins TRBV9 to TRBJ2-5, with a weak D call TRBD2 (6 bases). V lost 0 bases and J lost 4, with 10 bases in between. Germline V gene lookup returns CDR1 SGDLS and CDR2 YYNGEE. This CDR3 region has 14 residues. DNA for the CDR3: TGTGCCAGCAGCGTAGGGAGGGTCCCAGAGACCCAGTACTTC. This codes for CASSVGRVPETQYF.

The chain has TRBV5-1 and TRBJ1-1, with TRBD1 identical over 8 bases. CDR1 and CDR2 (germline): SGHRS, YFSETQ. The CDR3 runs to 14 residues. With V trimmed by 5 bases and J by 1 base, 4 bases remained unmatched. The CDR3 loop is CASRTTGANTEAFF. CDR3 in DNA: TGCGCCAGCAGAACGACAGGGGCGAACACTGAAGCTTTCTTT.

V usage is TRBV28 and J usage is TRBJ1-2; D possibly corresponds to TRBD1 (6 bases). The V end was cut by 6 bases, the J end by 8 bases, with 16 bases between. CDR1 and CDR2 (germline): MDHEN, SYDVKM. CDR3 length: 13 residues. The CDR3 region has the DNA TGTGCCAGCAGGAGGGGGGGCATTCCAGGCTACACCTTC. Its translation is CASRRGGIPGYTF.

The chain carries TRBV5-1 and TRBJ2-1; D is ambiguous. Trimming removed 0 bases from V and 7 bases from J, with 11 bases in between. This CDR3 spans 14 amino acids. Per germline, CDR1 SGHRS and CDR2 YFSETQ. CDR3 DNA sequence: TGCGCCAGCAGCTTGGCCCCCGGGTCGAATGAGCAGTTCTTC. Encoded protein: CASSLAPGSNEQFF.

The chain employs TRBV2 and TRBJ2-3; D not certain. V was clipped by 0 bases and J by 0 bases, with 4 bases between them. Germline V gene lookup returns CDR1 SNHLY and CDR2 FYNNEI. CDR3 length: 14 amino acids. The CDR3 spells CASSEASSTDTQYF. DNA of the CDR3: TGTGCCAGCAGTGAAGCTAGTAGCACAGATACGCAGTATTTT. The full variable domain, completed using reference TRBV2 and TRBJ2-3, is EPEVTQTPSHQVTQMGQEVILRCVPISNHLYFYWYRQILGQKVEFLVSFYNNEISEKSEIFDDQFSVERPDGSNFTLKIRSTKLEDSAMYFCASSEASSTDTQYFGPGTRLTVL.

V gene TRBV18 combines with J gene TRBJ2-1; TRBD2 aligns across 8 bases. This CDR3 spans 14 amino acids. The V gene's germline CDR1 is KGHSH and CDR2 LQKENI. V was clipped by 2 bases and J by 8 bases; unmatched bases: 5. The CDR3 nucleotides read TGTGCCAGCTCACCATGGCGGGAGGCGCATGAGCAGTTCTTC. Translation gives CASSPWREAHEQFF.

This clone was seen more than once but under ten times. The chain joins TRBV2 to TRBJ2-7, with a tentative D call TRBD2 (6 bases). The CDR3 is 14 amino acids. Germline lookup yields CDR1 SNHLY and CDR2 FYNNEI. Trimming cost V 5 bases and J 3 bases, with 14 bases left between them. CDR3 amino acids: CASSTSSLYYEQYF. The CDR3 DNA reads TGTGCCAGCAGTACTAGCTCTCTCTACTACGAGCAGTACTTC.

The V and J genes are TRBV5-6 and TRBJ2-1; the D is unclear. CDR1 is SGHDT, CDR2 YYEEEE, per germline. The CDR3 loop spans 13 amino acids. Between the trimmed V and J ends, which lost 4 bases and 4 bases, there was a span of 9 bases. The DNA for the CDR3 is TGTGCCAGCAGCCTAGTGGTGTACAATGAGCAGTTCTTC. Protein sequence: CASSLVVYNEQFF.

CDR3 loop: CASSLRQGGQPQHF. CDR3 sequence (DNA): TGTGCCAGCAGTTTACGACAGGGTGGTCAGCCCCAGCATTTT. J is TRBJ1-5 and V is TRBV28, with 7 positions matching TRBD1. The CDR3 loop spans 14 amino acids. The J segment lost 6 bases and the V segment lost 2 bases, leaving 4 bases of the junction unmatched. The germline V gene has CDR1 MDHEN and CDR2 SYDVKM.

The chain is built from TRBV30 and TRBJ2-1, with a weak D call TRBD2 (6 bases). The CDR3 is 12 amino acids. Germline CDR1 reads GTSNPN; CDR2 reads SVGIG (reference sequence). Between the trimmed V and J ends, which lost 5 bases and 7 bases, there was a span of 12 bases. The CDR3 region is CAWSGTWNEQFF. The CDR3 DNA follows: TGTGCCTGGTCCGGGACTTGGAATGAGCAGTTCTTC.

The chain has TRBV5-1 and TRBJ2-1, with TRBD2 matching 7 bases. The CDR3 is made up of 14 amino acids. V lost 3 bases, J lost 6 bases, and 6 bases stayed unmatched. Germline V gene data show CDR1 as SGHRS and CDR2 as YFSETQ. The CDR3 loop reads CASSSQAGVNEQFF. The CDR3 DNA reads TGCGCCAGCAGCTCGCAGGCGGGAGTCAATGAGCAGTTCTTC.

The rearrangement links TRBV19 to TRBJ1-2; the D is unclear. The germline CDR1 and CDR2 sequences are LNHDA and SQIVND (reference sequence). The ends were cut back, 0 bases at V and 4 bases at J, with 12 bases in the middle. This CDR3 spans 15 amino acids. As DNA, the CDR3 is TGTGCCAGTAGTATAGATCGGCAGGCTGGCTATGGCTACACCTTC. It is translated as CASSIDRQAGYGYTF.

The rearrangement uses TRBV3-1 (or the pseudogene TRBV3-2) and TRBJ2-4; D is undetermined. CDR3 length equals 15 residues. Germline values: CDR1 LGHDT, CDR2 YNNKEL (reference sequence). Trimming removed 4 bases from V and 0 bases from J, with 10 bases in between. CDR3 sequence: CASSPRGLAKNIQYF. The CDR3 bases are TGTGCCAGCAGCCCCCGCGGATTAGCCAAAAACATTCAGTACTTC.

The V gene is TRBV29-1, the J gene TRBJ1-1; 9 bases are shared with TRBD1. Germline values: CDR1 SQVTM, CDR2 ANQGSEA. The V segment lost 7 bases and the J segment 0 bases; nucleotides outside the gene matches: 12. The CDR3 runs to 16 residues. Here the CDR3 DNA reads TGCAGCGCCATATCGGGACAGGGTATAATGAACACTGAAGCTTTCTTT. Encoded protein: CSAISGQGIMNTEAFF.

This chain connects TRBV9 to TRBJ2-7, with 8 positions matching TRBD1. Germline V gene data show CDR1 as SGDLS and CDR2 as YYNGEE. There are 14 residues in the CDR3. The V gene end was trimmed by 1 base and the J gene end by 1 base; junction bases not matched to a gene: 1. Here the CDR3 reads CASSVRDRSYEQYF. In nucleotides, the CDR3 is TGTGCCAGCAGCGTAAGGGACAGGTCCTACGAGCAGTACTTC.

The V and J genes are TRBV7-9 and TRBJ1-2; no clear D gene. V lost 1 base, J lost 7 bases, and 16 bases lay in between. The CDR3 length is 15 residues. Germline V gene data show CDR1 as SEHNR and CDR2 as FQNEAQ (reference sequence). The CDR3 protein is CASSLDYGSESGYTF. CDR3 coding DNA: TGTGCCAGCAGCTTAGACTACGGCTCAGAAAGTGGCTACACCTTC.

The chain couples TRBV2 to TRBJ2-1; 9 positions match TRBD2. Germline CDR1 and CDR2: SNHLY and FYNNEI. The CDR3 totals 15 residues. J lost 4 bases, V lost 10 bases, and 11 bases had no gene match. CDR3 sequence reads: CATKAGGHQYNEQFF. CDR3 coding DNA: TGTGCCACAAAAGCGGGAGGCCACCAGTACAATGAGCAGTTCTTC.

The chain recombines TRBV30 with TRBJ1-3; TRBD1 might be the D (5 bases). This CDR3 is built from 14 residues. CDR1 and CDR2 (germline): GTSNPN, SVGIG (reference sequence). Between the trimmed V and J ends, which lost 3 bases and 2 bases, there was a span of 11 bases. The CDR3 here is CAWRGSGAGNTIYF. The CDR3 coding sequence is TGTGCCTGGAGGGGGTCGGGGGCTGGAAACACCATATATTTT.

The rearrangement joins TRBV27 to TRBJ2-7, with 8 bases fitting TRBD1. This CDR3 comprises 14 residues. V was clipped by 3 bases and J by 0 bases; unmatched bases: 1. The germline CDR1 and CDR2 sequences are MNHEY and SMNVEV (reference sequence). This chain's CDR3 is CASSLGQDSYEQYF. DNA for the CDR3: TGTGCCAGCAGTTTGGGACAGGACTCCTACGAGCAGTACTTC.

The CDR3 bases are TGTGCCAGCTCACCGATCCTTAGCGTAGGTGACATTCAGTACTTC. It codes for CASSPILSVGDIQYF. V usage is TRBV18 and J usage is TRBJ2-4, with TRBD2 as a possible D gene (5 bases). CDR3 length: 15 amino acids. Germline V gene lookup returns CDR1 KGHSH and CDR2 LQKENI. Trimming shortened V by 3 bases and J by 8 bases, and 17 bases separated the two germline ends.

The chain couples TRBV27 to TRBJ2-7; D possibly corresponds to TRBD2 (5 bases). V dropped 9 bases and J dropped 4 bases, with 25 bases sitting between them. The CDR3 runs to 16 residues. CDR1 and CDR2 (germline): MNHEY, SMNVEV (reference sequence). CDR3 loop: CARPWRETLASYEQYF. The CDR3, as DNA: TGTGCCAGACCGTGGCGAGAAACTCTAGCCTCTTACGAGCAGTACTTC.

The J gene is TRBJ2-5, the V gene TRBV5-4, with TRBD1 matching over 9 bases. The CDR3 is made up of 14 amino acids. Germline V lookup: CDR1 SGHNT, CDR2 YYREEE (reference sequence). V shed 4 bases, J shed 8 bases, and the junction held 9 bases outside the gene matches. The CDR3 is CASSVGTGSLTQYF. DNA of the CDR3: TGTGCCAGCAGCGTCGGGACAGGGAGTCTAACCCAGTACTTC.

This sequence joins TRBV18 and TRBJ2-7, with 13 bases fitting TRBD2. Germline-derived CDR1 and CDR2 are KGHSH and LQKENI. This CDR3 comprises 15 residues. After removal of 6 bases from V and 3 bases from J, the junction contained 5 bases not matched to a gene. The CDR3 loop is CASSSGLAGDYEQYF. The CDR3, as DNA: TGTGCCAGCTCCTCAGGACTAGCGGGAGACTACGAGCAGTACTTC.

This clone was seen once. The V and J genes are TRBV6-2 or TRBV6-3 and TRBJ1-1; 7 bases agree with TRBD1. Germline CDR1 and CDR2: MNHEY and SVGEGT. The CDR3 covers 14 residues. V was pared by 5 bases and J by 7 bases, with 10 bases of the junction left unmatched. This CDR3 reads CASSTHRGMGEAFF. The CDR3 DNA reads as TGTGCCAGCAGTACCCACAGGGGAATGGGTGAAGCTTTCTTT.

The genes are TRBV7-2 and TRBJ2-7; 12 positions agree with TRBD1. The germline V gene encodes CDR1 SGHTA and CDR2 FQGNSA. Unmatched junction bases numbered 4, after V lost 1 base and J lost 6 bases. This CDR3 is 15 amino acids long. CDR3 sequence (DNA): TGTGCCAGCAGCTTAGTTGGGACAGGGGGCCGCGAGCAGTACTTC. Translating gives CASSLVGTGGREQYF.

The chain combines TRBV5-1 with TRBJ2-3; 9 bases fit TRBD1. The trim removed 3 bases at V and 4 bases at J, leaving 6 bases unmatched. The CDR3 sequence is 15 residues long. Germline assignment: CDR1 SGHRS and CDR2 YFSETQ. CDR3 coding DNA: TGCGCCAGCAGCTCTACAGGGGGCAGTCCAGATACGCAGTATTTT. Protein: CASSSTGGSPDTQYF.

This clone was picked up a small number of times. This chain links TRBV6-5 with TRBJ1-3, with D possibly being TRBD1 (5 bases). Germline-derived CDR1 and CDR2 are MNHEY and SVGAGI. Deletions cut 5 bases from V and 9 bases from J, with 17 bases between. The CDR3 is 14 amino acids. The CDR3 bases are TGTGCCAGCAGTACCTTGGACACCCAGCCCACCATATATTTT. The encoded protein is CASSTLDTQPTIYF.